Listed here are 14 T cell receptor beta chains from one sample, sequenced in a study of T cells in Graves' hyperthyroidism and ophthalmopathy. Amplified regions were TCR beta CDR3 sequences from RNA transcripts. First-round RT-PCR with HTBI primers amplified the TCR CDR3 region. TCRdb re-called the multiplex PCR reads with MiXCR, one entry per CDR3 protein. The sample lists fewer than 500,000 distinct CDR3 sequences; about 13% were seen once. The sample comprised blood. These receptors were obtained from a young man with Graves' hyperthyroidism that later progressed to Graves' ophthalmopathy.

This clonotype has at least ten counts. The gene calls are TRBV20-1 and TRBJ2-1, with D tentatively TRBD1 or TRBD2 (6 bases each). Germline CDR1 and CDR2: DFQATT and SNEGSKA (reference sequence). Trimming left V 1 base short and J 4 bases short, with 17 bases between. This CDR3 has 16 residues. CDR3 DNA: TGCAGTGCTAGAGGCGCTGGGGGGCCCATTTACAATGAGCAGTTCTTC. It specifies CSARGAGGPIYNEQFF.

The table lists this clonotype with a few counts. The chain combines TRBV6-1 with TRBJ2-3; D gene unclear. Trimming removed 5 bases from V and 6 bases from J, with 15 bases in between. The germline gives CDR1 MNHNS, CDR2 SASEGT. The CDR3 is 14 residues long. CDR3 DNA: TGTGCCAGCAGTTATCGGCGGCCTGGGGATACGCAGTATTTT. This translates into CASSYRRPGDTQYF.

This clonotype has only a few counts. An end of the junction differs from the germline gene, which may be a read error. The chain joins TRBV27 to TRBJ1-1; D is unresolved. The CDR3 sequence is 14 residues long. CDR1 and CDR2 from the germline V gene are MNHEY and SMNVEV (reference sequence). In DNA form, the CDR3 reads TGTGCCAGCAGTTTATCGGCAGGCAACACTGAAACTTTCTTT. Encoded protein: CASSLSAGNTETFF.

The rearrangement uses TRBV4-1 and TRBJ2-3, with D perhaps TRBD2 (6 bases). Trimming cost V 1 base and J 6 bases, with 8 bases left between them. Germline values: CDR1 MGHRA, CDR2 YSYEKL. This CDR3 contains 13 residues. For the CDR3, the DNA is TGCGCCAGCAGCCAAGTGGGGAGGGATACGCAGTATTTT. It specifies CASSQVGRDTQYF.

Details on this clonotype: The junction does not match germline at one end; this may be a read error. J is TRBJ2-5 and V is TRBV7-7; D call uncertain. The CDR3 has 14 residues. The germline CDR1 and CDR2 sequences are SSHAT and FNYEAQ (reference sequence). CDR3 sequence reads: CASSPTVVGETQYF. The CDR3 bases are TGTGCTAGCAGCCCCACTGTGGTTGGAGAGACCCAGTACTTC.

This clonotype has a count of ten or more. The J gene is TRBJ2-1, the V gene TRBV20-1; D not resolved. Germline V gene sequence: CDR1 DFQATT, CDR2 SNEGSKA (reference sequence). Trimming pared 5 bases from V and 5 bases from J, leaving 10 bases between. The CDR3 is 12 residues long. The CDR3 loop is CSAASPHNEQFF. The CDR3, as DNA: TGCAGTGCTGCTTCCCCCCACAATGAGCAGTTCTTC.

The chain carries TRBV20-1 and TRBJ1-5; 8 nucleotides line up with TRBD1. The germline V gene has CDR1 DFQATT and CDR2 SNEGSKA (reference sequence). V shed 0 bases and J 6 bases; nucleotides not matched to a gene: 13. The CDR3 is 17 residues long. CDR3 DNA sequence: TGCAGTGCTAGAGATCTAAGAACAGGGGGGTCAGGTCAGCCCCAGCATTTT. Translated: CSARDLRTGGSGQPQHF.

This chain uses TRBV6-1 with TRBJ1-3; D possibly corresponds to TRBD1 (6 bases). Germline CDR1 is MNHNS and CDR2 is SASEGT. CDR3 length: 14 amino acids. The V and J ends lost 6 bases and 0 bases respectively, with 9 bases between them. The CDR3 loop is CASSWDISGNTIYF. The CDR3 nucleotides read TGTGCCAGCAGCTGGGACATCTCTGGAAACACCATATATTTT.

This clonotype has only a few counts. The J gene is TRBJ1-3, the V gene TRBV5-5; D call uncertain. Germline V lookup: CDR1 SGHKS, CDR2 YYEKEE (reference sequence). V was cut by 0 bases and J by 4 bases, with 8 bases left in between. CDR3 length equals 14 residues. The CDR3 loop is CASSLGAGGNTIYF. The CDR3 DNA reads as TGTGCCAGCAGCTTGGGGGCCGGAGGAAACACCATATATTTT.

The J gene is TRBJ2-2, the V gene TRBV20-1; D not resolved. The V end was cut by 3 bases, the J end by 4 bases, with 9 bases between. In germline, CDR1 is DFQATT, CDR2 SNEGSKA (reference sequence). CDR3 length: 13 residues. The CDR3 sequence: CSASWPVTGELFF. As DNA, the CDR3 is TGCAGTGCTAGCTGGCCTGTCACCGGGGAGCTGTTTTTT.

The sample holds many counts of this clonotype. The V gene is TRBV11-3, the J gene TRBJ2-7; D unresolved. Trimming shortened V by 3 bases and J by 7 bases, and 13 bases separated the two germline ends. The CDR3 has 13 amino acids. In germline, CDR1 is SGHNT, CDR2 YENEEA. The CDR3 bases are TGTGCCAGCAGCTTCGAACTGCCTAGGGAGCAGTACTTC. This gives the protein CASSFELPREQYF.

Many counts were recorded for this clonotype. The V and J genes are TRBV27 and TRBJ1-2; D gene uncertain. V lost 0 bases and J 6 bases, leaving 8 bases between the germline ends. Germline values: CDR1 MNHEY, CDR2 SMNVEV (reference sequence). The CDR3 sequence is 13 residues long. The CDR3 is CASSLSGPHGYTF. DNA for the CDR3: TGTGCCAGCAGTTTATCAGGGCCTCATGGCTACACCTTC.

Worth noting for this clonotype: A read error may be the cause here, since a much bigger clone is one base away. This chain joins TRBV27 and TRBJ2-1; 10 nucleotides match TRBD2. Germline V gene data show CDR1 as MNHEY and CDR2 as SMNVEV (reference sequence). CDR3 length: 16 amino acids. The CDR3 DNA reads as TGTGCCGGCAGCTTAAGCCTAGCGGGGGCCTACAATGAGCAGTTCTTC. This translates into CAGSLSLAGAYNEQFF.

Many counts were recorded for this clonotype. V gene TRBV11-2 combines with J gene TRBJ2-1; 9 positions match TRBD2. V lost 1 base and J lost 2; bases outside the gene matches: 12. Looked up from germline, CDR1 is SGHAT and CDR2 is FQNNGV. The CDR3 has 19 amino acids. The chain's CDR3 is CASSLVWLRGGAPYNEQFF. DNA of the CDR3: TGTGCCAGCAGCTTAGTGTGGTTGCGGGGGGGGGCCCCCTACAATGAGCAGTTCTTC.